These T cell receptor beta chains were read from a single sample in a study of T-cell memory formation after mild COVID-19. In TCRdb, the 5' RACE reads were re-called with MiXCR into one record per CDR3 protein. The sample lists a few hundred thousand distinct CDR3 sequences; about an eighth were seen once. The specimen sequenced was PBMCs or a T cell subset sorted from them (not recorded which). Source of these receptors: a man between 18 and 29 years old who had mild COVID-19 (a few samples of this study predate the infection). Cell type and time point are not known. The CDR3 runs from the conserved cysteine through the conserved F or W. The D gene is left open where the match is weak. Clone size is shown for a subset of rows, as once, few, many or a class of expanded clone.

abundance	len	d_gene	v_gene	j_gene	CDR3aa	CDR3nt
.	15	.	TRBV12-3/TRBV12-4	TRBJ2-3	CASTIGADRRDTQYF	TGTGCCAGCACCATAGGGGCCGACCGTAGAGATACGCAGTATTTT
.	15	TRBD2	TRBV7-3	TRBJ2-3	CASSPSGGRRDTQYF	TGTGCCAGCAGCCCTAGCGGGGGCCGGAGGGATACGCAGTATTTT
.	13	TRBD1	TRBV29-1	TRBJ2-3	CSVVRQGSDTQYF	TGCAGCGTTGTTCGACAGGGGTCAGATACGCAGTATTTT
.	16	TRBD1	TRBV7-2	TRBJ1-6	CASSLADRDRNSPLHF	TGTGCCAGCAGCTTAGCCGACCGGGACAGAAATTCACCCCTCCACTTT
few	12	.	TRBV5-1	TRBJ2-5	CASTKGEETQYF	TGCGCCAGCACCAAGGGAGAGGAGACCCAGTACTTC
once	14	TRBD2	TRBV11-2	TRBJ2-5	CASSSWASGETQYF	TGTGCCAGCAGCTCATGGGCTAGCGGGGAGACCCAGTACTTC
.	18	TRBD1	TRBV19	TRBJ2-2	CASSMRYRGFVETGELFF	TGTGCCAGTAGTATGAGGTACAGGGGGTTCGTCGAAACCGGGGAGCTGTTTTTT
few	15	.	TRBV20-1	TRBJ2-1	CSAEKVGDPYNEQFF	TGCAGTGCGGAGAAGGTTGGGGACCCCTACAATGAGCAGTTCTTC
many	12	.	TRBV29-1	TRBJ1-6	CSVGEGNSPLHF	TGCAGCGTTGGGGAGGGAAATTCACCCCTCCACTTT
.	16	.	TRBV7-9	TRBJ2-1	CASSPRWGEPRDEQFF	TGTGCCAGCAGCCCCCGTTGGGGGGAGCCCCGGGATGAGCAGTTCTTC
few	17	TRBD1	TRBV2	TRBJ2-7	CASSVDRVRSYPYEQYF	TGTGCCAGCAGTGTTGACAGGGTCCGATCATACCCCTACGAGCAGTACTTC
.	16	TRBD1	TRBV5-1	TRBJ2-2	CASSSVGTGNTGELFF	TGCGCCAGCAGCTCGGTCGGGACAGGAAACACCGGGGAGCTGTTTTTT
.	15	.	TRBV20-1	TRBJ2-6	CSARDRNSGANVLTF	TGCAGTGCTAGAGACAGGAATTCTGGGGCCAACGTCCTGACTTTC
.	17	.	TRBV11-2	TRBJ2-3	CASSLFGADSPTDTQYF	TGTGCCAGCAGCTTATTTGGGGCAGACTCCCCCACAGATACGCAGTATTTT
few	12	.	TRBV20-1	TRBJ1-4	CSAKRNNEKLFF	TGCAGTGCTAAGAGGAATAATGAAAAACTGTTTTTT
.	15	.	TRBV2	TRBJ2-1	CASTAPVSSYNEQFF	TGTGCCAGCACCGCTCCTGTCAGCTCCTACAATGAGCAGTTCTTC
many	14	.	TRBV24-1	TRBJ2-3	CATSHGTHFDTQYF	TGTGCCACCAGTCATGGAACACACTTCGATACGCAGTATTTT
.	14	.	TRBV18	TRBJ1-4	CASYTSGDNEKLFF	TGTGCCAGCTATACCTCGGGAGATAATGAAAAACTGTTTTTT
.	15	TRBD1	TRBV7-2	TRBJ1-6	CASSQRQGAYSPLHF	TGTGCCAGCAGCCAGAGACAGGGGGCATATTCACCCCTCCACTTT
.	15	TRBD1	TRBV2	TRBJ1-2	CASSSHLQGVYGYTF	TGTGCCAGCAGTTCCCACTTACAGGGGGTCTATGGCTACACCTTC
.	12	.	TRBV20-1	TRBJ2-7	CSARDDVHEQYF	TGCAGTGCTAGAGATGACGTACACGAGCAGTACTTC
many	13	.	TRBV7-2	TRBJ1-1	CASNNRVDTEAFF	TGTGCCAGCAACAACAGGGTAGACACTGAAGCTTTCTTT
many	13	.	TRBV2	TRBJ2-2	CAIQYGNTGELFF	TGTGCCATCCAGTACGGAAACACCGGGGAGCTGTTTTTT
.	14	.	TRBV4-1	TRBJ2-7	CASSLQGGVYEQYF	TGCGCCAGCAGCCTCCAGGGGGGGGTCTACGAGCAGTACTTC
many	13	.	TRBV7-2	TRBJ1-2	CASSLAAGQGYTF	TGTGCCAGCAGCTTAGCGGCAGGTCAAGGCTACACCTTC
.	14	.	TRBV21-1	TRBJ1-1	CASSKWTANTEAFF	TGTGCCAGCAGCAAATGGACAGCGAACACTGAAGCTTTCTTT
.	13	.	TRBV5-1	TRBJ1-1	CASSPIGAHEAFF	TGCGCCAGCAGCCCTATCGGGGCCCATGAAGCTTTCTTT
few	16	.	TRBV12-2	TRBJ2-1	CASRFGTGPSYNEQFF	TGTGCAAGTCGCTTCGGGACAGGGCCATCCTACAATGAGCAGTTCTTC
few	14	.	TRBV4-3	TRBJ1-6	CASSQGTDNSPLHF	TGCGCCAGCAGCCAAGGGACAGATAATTCACCCCTCCACTTT
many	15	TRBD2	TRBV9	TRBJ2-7	CASSRGEGITHEQYF	TGTGCCAGCTCTCGCGGGGAGGGGATAACCCACGAGCAGTACTTC
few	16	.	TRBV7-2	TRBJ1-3	CASSWGQVYSGNTIYF	TGTGCCAGCAGCTGGGGGCAGGTGTACTCTGGAAACACCATATATTTT
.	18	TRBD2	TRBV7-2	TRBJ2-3	CASSLDTLAGVYTDTQYF	TGTGCCAGCAGCTTAGATACGCTAGCGGGGGTCTACACAGATACGCAGTATTTT
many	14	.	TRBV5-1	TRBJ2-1	CASSLRQSYNEQFF	TGCGCCAGCAGCTTGCGGCAGTCCTACAATGAGCAGTTCTTC
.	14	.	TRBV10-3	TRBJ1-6	CAISEHGQNSPLHF	TGTGCCATCAGTGAACACGGCCAGAATTCACCCCTCCACTTT
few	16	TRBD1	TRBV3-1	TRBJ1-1	CASSHRDRGLNTEAFF	TGTGCCAGCAGCCACCGAGACAGGGGGCTTAACACTGAAGCTTTCTTT
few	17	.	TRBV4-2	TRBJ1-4	CASSQPGGGREGEKLFF	TGTGCCAGCAGCCAACCCGGAGGGGGTCGGGAAGGTGAAAAACTGTTTTTT
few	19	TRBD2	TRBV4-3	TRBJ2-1	CASSQAALAGGITYNEQFF	TGCGCCAGCAGCCAAGCTGCGCTAGCGGGGGGGATCACCTACAATGAGCAGTTCTTC
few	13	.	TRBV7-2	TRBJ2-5	CASGDPRVETQYF	TGTGCCAGCGGGGACCCCCGCGTGGAGACCCAGTACTTC
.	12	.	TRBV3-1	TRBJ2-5	CASSQGGETQYF	TGTGCCAGTAGCCAAGGGGGAGAGACCCAGTACTTC
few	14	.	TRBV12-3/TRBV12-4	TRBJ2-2	CASSFRPGTGELFF	TGTGCCAGCAGTTTCCGCCCCGGGACCGGGGAGCTGTTTTTT
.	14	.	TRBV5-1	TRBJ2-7	CASSYQGLSHEQYF	TGCGCCAGCAGCTATCAGGGCCTTAGCCACGAGCAGTACTTC
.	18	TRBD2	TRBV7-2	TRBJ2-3	CASSLAPLAGGAADTQYF	TGTGCCAGCAGCTTAGCCCCCTTAGCGGGGGGGGCAGCAGATACGCAGTATTTT
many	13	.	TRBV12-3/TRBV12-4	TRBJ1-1	CASIGTGNTEAFF	TGTGCCAGTATCGGGACGGGGAACACTGAAGCTTTCTTT
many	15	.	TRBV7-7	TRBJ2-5	CASSLGPALEETQYF	TGTGCTAGCAGCTTAGGTCCCGCGCTGGAAGAGACCCAGTACTTC
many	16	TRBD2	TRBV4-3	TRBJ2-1	CASSRTSGGSYNEQFF	TGCGCCAGCAGCCGGACTAGCGGGGGCTCCTACAATGAGCAGTTCTTC
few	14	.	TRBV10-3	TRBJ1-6	CAISPQVYNSPLHF	TGTGCCATCAGTCCACAGGTTTATAATTCACCCCTCCACTTT
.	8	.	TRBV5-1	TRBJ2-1	CADNEQFF	TGCGCCGACAATGAGCAGTTCTTC
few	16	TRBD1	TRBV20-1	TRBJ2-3	CSAGTTDRAGTDTQYF	TGCAGTGCTGGAACGACGGACAGGGCGGGCACAGATACGCAGTATTTT
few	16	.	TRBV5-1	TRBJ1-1	CASSLAPQLMNTEAFF	TGCGCCAGCAGCTTGGCCCCACAGCTCATGAACACTGAAGCTTTCTTT
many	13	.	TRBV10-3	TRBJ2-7	CAISEVRAYEQYF	TGTGCCATCAGTGAGGTCAGGGCCTACGAGCAGTACTTC
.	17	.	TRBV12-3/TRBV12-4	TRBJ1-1	CASTPWGPTSMNTEAFF	TGTGCCAGCACCCCCTGGGGCCCGACCTCGATGAACACTGAAGCTTTCTTT